Included here is one TCR beta chain sequence, with context. CDR3 length: 14 amino acids. CDR1 SGHTA and CDR2 FQGNSA come from the germline V gene. The ends were cut back, 2 bases at V and 6 bases at J, with 10 bases in the middle. The data originate from a study of T-cell memory formation after mild COVID-19. At the level of the study: Across donors, TCR clusters were largely donor specific.

A single record per CDR3 protein comes from TCRdb applying MiXCR to the 5' RACE reads. The sample records some 160,000 distinct CDR3 sequences, under 15% being singletons. The TCR originated in a man between 18 and 35 years old who had mild COVID-19 (a few samples of this study predate the infection). Cell type and time point are not known. The chain carries TRBV7-2 and TRBJ1-4; no reliable D call. Material: PBMCs or a T cell subset sorted from them (not recorded which). CDR3 in amino acids: CASSLLGVHEKLFF. DNA for the CDR3: TGTGCCAGCAGCTTACTAGGTGTGCATGAAAAACTGTTTTTT.